This T cell receptor beta chain was obtained from a study of T-cell memory formation after mild COVID-19. Study observations and caveats: Some clones that responded turned up in pre-infection memory, which suggests that cross-reactive memory joined in.

The CDR3 extends over 14 amino acids. Germline V lookup: CDR1 SEHNR, CDR2 FQNEAQ (reference sequence). V shed 7 bases and J shed 1 base, with 13 bases lying between them. cDNA libraries for TCR alpha and TCR beta, carrying sample barcodes and UMIs, came from 5'RACE with constant-segment primers. TCRdb reprocessed the 5' RACE reads via MiXCR and lists one record per CDR3 protein. This table holds hundreds of thousands of distinct CDR3 sequences, around 17% found once. Turning to this clonotype: What it binds is not known.

The receptor was derived from a man aged 18 to 35 who had mild COVID-19 (a few samples of this study predate the infection). Cell type and time point are not known. The chain joins TRBV7-9 to TRBJ2-5, with no clear D. The sequencing input was PBMCs or a T cell subset sorted from them (not recorded which). As DNA, the CDR3 is TGTGCCAGCACCCCCCCGAGCCTCCAAGAGACCCAGTACTTC. It is translated as CASTPPSLQETQYF.